Following are 20 T cell receptor beta chains from one sample sequenced in a study of CD8 T cells in Susac syndrome. Roughly 0.45 to 1 ug RNA was reverse transcribed with random hexamers. TCRdb passed the immunoSEQ multiplex PCR reads through MiXCR, listing each CDR3 protein once. This table holds some 150,000 distinct CDR3 sequences, 95% found once. Sequences were obtained from CD4+ T cells from PBMCs. The receptors stem from a human donor with Susac syndrome.

V usage is TRBV7-3 and J usage is TRBJ2-2, with TRBD2 matching over 7 bases. The CDR3 contains 17 residues. CDR1 is SGHTA, CDR2 FQGTGA, per germline. Unmatched junction bases numbered 12, after V lost 5 bases and J lost 3 bases. CDR3 residues: CASSPAGGSRHTGELFF. For the CDR3, the DNA is TGTGCCAGCAGCCCTGCGGGCGGGAGTCGTCACACCGGGGAGCTGTTTTTT.

This rearrangement joins TRBV19 to TRBJ1-3; 7 bases map to TRBD1. Per germline, CDR1 LNHDA and CDR2 SQIVND (reference sequence). J was trimmed by 0 bases and V by 8 bases; bases with no gene match: 4. The CDR3 covers 14 residues. CDR3 nucleotide sequence: TGTGCCAGTGCGGACAGGAACTCTGGAAACACCATATATTTT. It is translated as CASADRNSGNTIYF.

V and J are TRBV25-1 and TRBJ2-5; D may correspond to TRBD1 or TRBD2 (6 bases each). V was trimmed by 3 bases and J by 5 bases, leaving 19 bases between them. Germline V gene data show CDR1 as MGHDK and CDR2 as SYGVNS. The CDR3 is 16 amino acids. CDR3 sequence (DNA): TGTGCCAGCAGTGATTTCCCGGGGGCGGCAGTTGAGACCCAGTACTTC. Its protein product is CASSDFPGAAVETQYF.

The chain recombines TRBV5-4 with TRBJ2-1; D call uncertain. Deletions cut 3 bases from V and 5 bases from J, with 6 bases between. Germline V lookup: CDR1 SGHNT, CDR2 YYREEE (reference sequence). This CDR3 region has 12 residues. CDR3 in amino acids: CASSSRNNEQFF. CDR3 bases: TGTGCCAGCAGCTCCCGAAACAATGAGCAGTTCTTC.

This sequence joins TRBV30 and TRBJ1-6, with D uncertain. Germline CDR1 and CDR2: GTSNPN and SVGIG (reference sequence). This CDR3 is 11 amino acids long. The V and J ends lost 4 bases and 10 bases respectively, with 8 bases between them. The CDR3 protein is CAWTRGSPLHF. In DNA, the CDR3 is TGTGCCTGGACCCGAGGGTCACCCCTCCACTTT.

The chain uses TRBV7-2 and TRBJ2-7, with unresolved D. V was clipped by 1 base and J by 3 bases, with 10 bases between them. The length of the CDR3 is 14 residues. Germline V gives CDR1 SGHTA, CDR2 FQGNSA. The DNA of the CDR3 is TGTGCCAGCAGCTTAGTTTCCAGCGACTACGAGCAGTACTTC. This translates into CASSLVSSDYEQYF.

This chain connects TRBV10-3 to TRBJ2-5; D not certain. The CDR3 loop spans 14 amino acids. The germline gives CDR1 ENHRY, CDR2 SYGVKD. Trimming took off 6 bases at V and 3 bases at J, with 14 bases between the two ends. As DNA, the CDR3 is TGTGCCATCAGCACCGGAGTAGGCGAAGAGACCCAGTACTTC. Translating gives CAISTGVGEETQYF.

V and J are TRBV25-1 and TRBJ1-2, with D maybe TRBD1 (6 bases). Germline V gene lookup returns CDR1 MGHDK and CDR2 SYGVNS. CDR3 size: 16 residues. V lost 6 bases, J lost 3 bases, and 20 bases lay in between. The CDR3 reads CASSPGVTGGDYGYTF. The CDR3 DNA is TGTGCCAGCAGCCCCGGAGTTACGGGGGGCGACTATGGCTACACCTTC.

The chain carries TRBV2 and TRBJ2-5; tentative D call: TRBD2 (5 bases). CDR3 length: 11 residues. CDR1 SNHLY and CDR2 FYNNEI come from the germline V gene. V was cut by 9 bases and J by 5 bases, with 10 bases left in between. The CDR3 coding sequence is TGTGCCAGTACTAGGCGGGAGACCCAGTACTTC. This sequence encodes CASTRRETQYF.

The chain links TRBV13 to TRBJ2-7, with TRBD2 as a possible D gene (6 bases). The CDR3 runs 15 residues. The V end lost 6 bases, the J end lost 7 bases, and 22 bases lay between the germline ends. Germline values: CDR1 PRHDT, CDR2 FYEKMQ (reference sequence). The CDR3 DNA reads TGTGCCAGCAGGCGACTCGGCGGGGATCGTGGAGAGCAGTACTTC. It specifies CASRRLGGDRGEQYF.

This clonotype came up once. The V call is TRBV3-1, the J call TRBJ1-1; TRBD1 agrees at 7 bases. The CDR3 contains 12 residues. The germline V gene has CDR1 LGHDT and CDR2 YNNKEL (reference sequence). J lost 5 bases, V lost 6 bases, and 3 bases had no gene match. For the CDR3, the DNA is TGTGCCAGCAGAGACAGGGAGACTGAAGCTTTCTTT. Residues: CASRDRETEAFF. The variable domain in full, with the rest retrieved from reference TRBV3-1 and TRBJ1-1, is DTAVSQTPKYLVTQMGNDKSIKCEQNLGHDTMYWYKQDSKKFLKIMFSYNNKELIINETVPNRFSPKSPDKAHLNLHINSLELGDSAVYFCASRDRETEAFFGQGTRLTVV.

This chain links TRBV29-1 with TRBJ1-2, with D perhaps matching TRBD1 (5 bases). Germline CDR1 reads SQVTM; CDR2 reads ANQGSEA. The V and J ends lost 4 bases and 3 bases respectively, with 12 bases between them. The CDR3 runs 13 residues. The CDR3 DNA sequence: TGCAGCGTTGTAGGCAGGGCTTACTATGGCTACACCTTC. Residues: CSVVGRAYYGYTF.

The rearrangement uses TRBV18 and TRBJ1-1; a possible D gene is TRBD1 (6 bases). The CDR3 runs to 14 residues. V lost 3 bases and J lost 5, with 13 bases in between. Per the germline V gene, CDR1 is KGHSH and CDR2 is LQKENI. The CDR3 nucleotides read TGTGCCAGCTCACCTGACAGGAGTAGAACTGAAGCTTTCTTT. This translates into CASSPDRSRTEAFF.

The chain employs TRBV28 and TRBJ1-2; TRBD1 might be the D (6 bases). The CDR3 length is 15 residues. Germline V CDR1 and CDR2: MDHEN, SYDVKM. Trimming cost V 7 bases and J 0 bases, with 15 bases left between them. Here the CDR3 DNA reads TGTGCCAGCACCCTATCCGGGGGCGCTAACTATGGCTACACCTTC. Protein sequence: CASTLSGGANYGYTF.

This clonotype was observed a single time. The genes are TRBV13 and TRBJ1-2, with D uncertain. Per germline, CDR1 PRHDT and CDR2 FYEKMQ (reference sequence). The CDR3 covers 14 residues. V was trimmed by 7 bases and J by 3 bases, leaving 15 bases between them. CDR3 loop: CASTRAFGDYGYTF. For the CDR3, the DNA is TGTGCCAGCACGAGAGCATTCGGCGACTATGGCTACACCTTC.

The rearrangement links TRBV29-1 to TRBJ2-5, with 12 bases that match TRBD1. The trim removed 4 bases at V and 0 bases at J, leaving 3 bases unmatched. This CDR3 is 15 amino acids long. The germline gives CDR1 SQVTM, CDR2 ANQGSEA. CDR3 loop: CSVVGTGGYQETQYF. The CDR3 DNA reads TGCAGCGTTGTTGGGACAGGGGGCTACCAAGAGACCCAGTACTTC.

The rearrangement uses TRBV6-6 and TRBJ2-5; D call uncertain. Trimming cost V 5 bases and J 5 bases, with 6 bases left between them. This CDR3 has 11 amino acids. Germline V gene sequence: CDR1 MNHNY, CDR2 SVGAGI (reference sequence). The DNA of the CDR3 is TGTGCCAGCAGTCCAGCGGAGACCCAGTACTTC. Translation gives CASSPAETQYF.

The J gene is TRBJ2-5, the V gene TRBV7-9, with D perhaps TRBD1 or TRBD2 (5 bases each). The CDR3 spans 14 residues. V gave up 8 bases and J gave up 5 bases, with 18 bases separating them. Germline V CDR1 and CDR2: SEHNR, FQNEAQ (reference sequence). As DNA, the CDR3 is TGTGCCAGCCGAAGAGGGGCGGTTACGGAGACCCAGTACTTC. Encoded protein: CASRRGAVTETQYF.

This chain joins TRBV29-1 and TRBJ2-3, with 13 nucleotides matching TRBD2. Losses at the gene ends were 6 bases for V and 5 bases for J; bases not matched to a gene: 11. The germline CDR1 and CDR2 sequences are SQVTM and ANQGSEA. The CDR3 contains 16 residues. CDR3 nucleotide sequence: TGCAGCGTGAACCCCCGACTAGCGGGAGGTCTAGATACGCAGTATTTT. Translating it yields CSVNPRLAGGLDTQYF.

The chain links TRBV20-1 to TRBJ2-1; TRBD2 aligns across 8 bases. CDR3 length: 13 residues. The germline gives CDR1 DFQATT, CDR2 SNEGSKA (reference sequence). The V gene end was trimmed by 2 bases and the J gene end by 15 bases; junction bases not matched to a gene: 12. CDR3: CSARNPRSGSLFF. The CDR3 coding sequence is TGCAGTGCTAGAAACCCAAGAAGCGGGAGTTTGTTCTTC.